This T cell receptor (beta chain) was captured by sequencing in a study of CD8 T cells in ankylosing spondylitis. Study outcomes and limitations: Disease-linked clones displayed a CD8+ phenotype and appeared relatively rarely in peripheral blood. Significantly higher representation of disease-linked clones was reported for matched ankylosing spondylitis synovial fluid. Earlier literature documents some of the motif variants in reactive arthritis synovial fluid and blood. The study identified a TCR beta motif of roughly eight highly homologous variants that appeared characteristic of ankylosing spondylitis blood.

CDR3 length: 11 amino acids. CDR1 and CDR2 (germline): GTSNPN, SVGIG (reference sequence). Germline trimming cut 2 bases from V and 9 bases from J; bases unmatched to any gene: 1. Researchers built TCR beta libraries using quantitative 5'-RACE with molecular barcodes. TCRdb reprocessed the 5' RACE reads with MiXCR, giving one entry per CDR3 protein. The sample holds around 540,000 distinct CDR3 sequences; approximately 12% are singletons and the top ten take 6.8%. About this clonotype itself: Its target is not known.

The chain joins TRBV30 to TRBJ2-1; 7 bases map to TRBD1. Input material: blood, either unsorted or a sorted T cell fraction (not recorded which). This TCR was sampled from a male donor with ankylosing spondylitis. The CDR3 DNA reads TGTGCCTGGAGTTACAGGGGTGAGCAGTTCTTC. Encoded protein: CAWSYRGEQFF.